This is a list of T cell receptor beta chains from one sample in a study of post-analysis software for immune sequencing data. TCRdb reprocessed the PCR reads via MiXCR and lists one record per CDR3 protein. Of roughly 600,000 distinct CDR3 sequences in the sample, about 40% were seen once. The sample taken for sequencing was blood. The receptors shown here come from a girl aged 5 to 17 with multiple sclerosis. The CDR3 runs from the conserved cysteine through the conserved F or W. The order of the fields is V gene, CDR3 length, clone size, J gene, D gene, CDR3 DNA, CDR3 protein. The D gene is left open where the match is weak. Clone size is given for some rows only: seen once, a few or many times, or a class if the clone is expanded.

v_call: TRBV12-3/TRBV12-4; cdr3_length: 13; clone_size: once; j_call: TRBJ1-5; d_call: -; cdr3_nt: TGTGCCAGCAGTTGGTCTGGCAATCAGCCCCAGCATTTT; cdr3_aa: CASSWSGNQPQHF
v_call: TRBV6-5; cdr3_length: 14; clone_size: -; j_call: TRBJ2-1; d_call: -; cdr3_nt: TGTGCCAGCAGCCAAGACGGCTCCTACAATGAGCAGTTCTTC; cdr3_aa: CASSQDGSYNEQFF
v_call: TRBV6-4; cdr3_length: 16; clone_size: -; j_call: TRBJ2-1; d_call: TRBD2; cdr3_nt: TGTGCCAGCAGCCGGACTAGCGGACCCTCCTACAATGAGCAGTTCTTC; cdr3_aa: CASSRTSGPSYNEQFF
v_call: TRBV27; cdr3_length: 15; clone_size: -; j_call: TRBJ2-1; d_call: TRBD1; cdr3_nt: TGTGCCAGCAGTTTAGAAACAGGGGGCCACAATGAGCAGTTCTTC; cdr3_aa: CASSLETGGHNEQFF
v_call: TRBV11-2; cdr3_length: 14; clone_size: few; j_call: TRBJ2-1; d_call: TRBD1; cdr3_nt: TGTGCCAGCAGCGGGCGGACAGGGGAAAATGAGCAGTTCTTC; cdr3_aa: CASSGRTGENEQFF
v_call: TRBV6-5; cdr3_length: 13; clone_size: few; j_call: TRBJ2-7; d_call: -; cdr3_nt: TGTGCCATCCTTGGGGGGCCTCTGGACGAGCAGTACTTC; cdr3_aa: CAILGGPLDEQYF
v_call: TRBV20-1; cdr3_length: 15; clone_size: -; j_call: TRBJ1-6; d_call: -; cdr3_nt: TGCAGTGCTAGAGATACTTTGACGATGGGGTCACCCCTCCACTTT; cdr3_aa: CSARDTLTMGSPLHF
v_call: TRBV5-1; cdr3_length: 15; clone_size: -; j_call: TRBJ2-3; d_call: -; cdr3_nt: TGCGCCAGCAGCTTGGTTCCGGGCGCGGGAGATACGCAGTATTTT; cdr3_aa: CASSLVPGAGDTQYF
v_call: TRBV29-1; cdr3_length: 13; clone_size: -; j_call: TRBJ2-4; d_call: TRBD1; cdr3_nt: TGCAGCGTTGAAGGGGACAGGGCGAACATTCAGTACTTC; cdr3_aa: CSVEGDRANIQYF
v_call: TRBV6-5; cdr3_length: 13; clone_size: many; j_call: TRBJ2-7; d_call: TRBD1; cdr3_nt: TGTGCCAGCAGTTCCCGGGACAGGGACGAGCAGTACTTC; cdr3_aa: CASSSRDRDEQYF
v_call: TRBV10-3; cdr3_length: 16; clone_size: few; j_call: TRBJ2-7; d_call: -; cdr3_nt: TGTGCCATCAGTGAGCCCGTCGGGCTGGGGTCCTACGAGCAGTACTTC; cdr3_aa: CAISEPVGLGSYEQYF
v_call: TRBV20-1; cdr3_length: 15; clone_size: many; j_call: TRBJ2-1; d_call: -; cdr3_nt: TGCAGTGCTGGGGGTCCCGCGGAGACGAACAATGAGCAGTTCTTC; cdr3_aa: CSAGGPAETNNEQFF
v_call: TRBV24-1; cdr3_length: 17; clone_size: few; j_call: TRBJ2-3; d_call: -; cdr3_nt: TGTGCCACCAGTGATTTGCTGGACCCCAGAGGCACAGATACGCAGTATTTT; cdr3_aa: CATSDLLDPRGTDTQYF
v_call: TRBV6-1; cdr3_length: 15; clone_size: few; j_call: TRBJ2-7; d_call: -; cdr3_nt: TGTGCCAGCAACCCAATTGACAGACCTACCTACGAGCAGTACTTC; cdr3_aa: CASNPIDRPTYEQYF
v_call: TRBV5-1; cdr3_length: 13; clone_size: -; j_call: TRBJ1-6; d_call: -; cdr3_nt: TGCGCCAGCCGCGGCCCAGGGAATTCACCCCTCCACTTT; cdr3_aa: CASRGPGNSPLHF
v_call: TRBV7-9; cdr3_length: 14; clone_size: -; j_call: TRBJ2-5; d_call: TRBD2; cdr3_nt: TGTGCCAGCAGCTTAGCCGGGACTAGTGAGACCCAGTACTTC; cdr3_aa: CASSLAGTSETQYF
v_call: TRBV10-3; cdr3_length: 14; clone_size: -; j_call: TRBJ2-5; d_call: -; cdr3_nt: TGTGCCATCAGACCTAGCCCAGGAGACAATGAGCAGTACTTC; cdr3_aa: CAIRPSPGDNEQYF
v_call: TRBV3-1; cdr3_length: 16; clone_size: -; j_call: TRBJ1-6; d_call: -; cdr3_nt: TGTGCCAGCAGCCAAGAGGGGGCGATCTATAATTCACCCCTCCACTTT; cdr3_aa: CASSQEGAIYNSPLHF
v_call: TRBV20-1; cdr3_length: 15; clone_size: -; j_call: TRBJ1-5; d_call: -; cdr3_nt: TGCAGTGCTAGAAGGGGGGCGGGAAGCAATCAGCCCCAGCATTTT; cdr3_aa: CSARRGAGSNQPQHF
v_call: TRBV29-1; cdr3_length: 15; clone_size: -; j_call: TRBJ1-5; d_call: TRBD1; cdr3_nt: TGCAGCGTTGCACAGGGGGCGTACAGCAATCAGCCCCAGCATTTT; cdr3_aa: CSVAQGAYSNQPQHF
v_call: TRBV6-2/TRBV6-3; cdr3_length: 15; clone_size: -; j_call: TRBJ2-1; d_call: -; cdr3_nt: TGTGCCAGCAGTTACTCGAAGTGGGGGCTAGGTGAGCAGTTCTTC; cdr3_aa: CASSYSKWGLGEQFF
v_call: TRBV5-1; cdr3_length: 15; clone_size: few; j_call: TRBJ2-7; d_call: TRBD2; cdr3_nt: TGCGCCAGCAGCTTATTGCCTAGCGGGAGCTACGAGCAGTACTTC; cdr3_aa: CASSLLPSGSYEQYF
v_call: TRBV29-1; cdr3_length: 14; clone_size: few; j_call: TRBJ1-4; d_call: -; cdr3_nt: TGCAGCGTTGAGGGAAGGGGCGCTAATGAAAAACTGTTTTTT; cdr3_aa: CSVEGRGANEKLFF
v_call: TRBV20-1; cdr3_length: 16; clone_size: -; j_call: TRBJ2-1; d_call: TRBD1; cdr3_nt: TGCAGTGCTAGAGATCCAGGGGGCCACCTCGACAATGAGCAGTTCTTC; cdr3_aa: CSARDPGGHLDNEQFF
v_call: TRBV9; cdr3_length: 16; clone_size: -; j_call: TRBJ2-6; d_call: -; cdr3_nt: TGTGCCAGCAGCGTCCAGGGATTCTCTGGGGCCAACGTCCTGACTTTC; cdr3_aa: CASSVQGFSGANVLTF
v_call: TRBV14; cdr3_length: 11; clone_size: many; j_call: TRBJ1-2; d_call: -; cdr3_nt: TGTGCCAGCAGCCAAGGACTTGGCTACACCTTC; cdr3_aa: CASSQGLGYTF
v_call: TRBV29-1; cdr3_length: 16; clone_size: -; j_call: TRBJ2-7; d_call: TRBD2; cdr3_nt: TGCAGCGTTGGGGGACTAGCGGGAGGAAACTCCTACGAGCAGTACTTC; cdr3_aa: CSVGGLAGGNSYEQYF
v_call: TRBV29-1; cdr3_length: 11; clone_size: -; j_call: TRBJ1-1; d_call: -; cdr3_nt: TGCAGCGTTGAGCCAGGGGCTGAAGCTTTCTTT; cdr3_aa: CSVEPGAEAFF
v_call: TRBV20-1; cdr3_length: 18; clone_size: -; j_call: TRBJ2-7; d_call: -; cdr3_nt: TGCAGTGCTAGAGATTTTACACTCCAGGGGGGGACCTCCTACGAGCAGTACTTC; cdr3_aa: CSARDFTLQGGTSYEQYF
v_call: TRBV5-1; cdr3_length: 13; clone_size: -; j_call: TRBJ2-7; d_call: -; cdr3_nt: TGCGCCAGCAGCTTGCTCCTGGGCTACGAGCAGTACTTC; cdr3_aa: CASSLLLGYEQYF
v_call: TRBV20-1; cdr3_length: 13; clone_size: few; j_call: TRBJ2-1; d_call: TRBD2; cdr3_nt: TGCAATGCTAGAGAGGTCCTAGCGGGTGAGCAGTTCTTC; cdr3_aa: CNAREVLAGEQFF
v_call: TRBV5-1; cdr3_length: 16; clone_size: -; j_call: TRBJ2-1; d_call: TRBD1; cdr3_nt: TGCGCCAGCAGCTATGCTACCGGGACAGGGGATTCTGAGCAGTTCTTC; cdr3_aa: CASSYATGTGDSEQFF
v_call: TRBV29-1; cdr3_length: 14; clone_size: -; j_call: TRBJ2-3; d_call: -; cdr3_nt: TGCAGCGTTGGAGGCCAGGACGGGGCAGATACGCAGTATTTT; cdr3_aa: CSVGGQDGADTQYF
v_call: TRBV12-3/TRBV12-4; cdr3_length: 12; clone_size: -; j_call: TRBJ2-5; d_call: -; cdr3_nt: TGTGCCAGCAGCTACTTCCCCGGGACCCAGTACTTC; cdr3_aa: CASSYFPGTQYF
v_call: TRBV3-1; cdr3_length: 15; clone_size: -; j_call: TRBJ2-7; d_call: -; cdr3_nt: TGTGCCAGCAGCCAACGATATGGGCAGGGGAACGAGCAGTACTTC; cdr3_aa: CASSQRYGQGNEQYF
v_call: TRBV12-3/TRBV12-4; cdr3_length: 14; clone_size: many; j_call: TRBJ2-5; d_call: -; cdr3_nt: TGTGCCAGTAGCAGTCGTGGCGGACAAGAGACCCAGTACTTC; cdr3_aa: CASSSRGGQETQYF
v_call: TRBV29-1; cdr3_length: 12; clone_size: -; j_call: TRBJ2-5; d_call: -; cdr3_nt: TGCAGCGTTGTGTCAGGGGAAGAGACCCAGTACTTC; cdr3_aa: CSVVSGEETQYF
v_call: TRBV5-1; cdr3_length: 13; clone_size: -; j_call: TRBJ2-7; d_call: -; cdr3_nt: TGCGCCAGCAGCTTATGGGGGCCTAACGAGCAGTACTTC; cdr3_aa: CASSLWGPNEQYF
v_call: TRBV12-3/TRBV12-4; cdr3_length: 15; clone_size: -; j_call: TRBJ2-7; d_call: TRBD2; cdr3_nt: TGTGCCAGCAGCACGGGACTAGCGGGAGTCTACGAGCAGTACTTC; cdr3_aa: CASSTGLAGVYEQYF
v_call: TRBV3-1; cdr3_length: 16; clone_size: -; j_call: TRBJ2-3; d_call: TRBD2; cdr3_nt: TGTGCCAGCAGCACCCCGGGACTACTGAGCACAGATACGCAGTATTTT; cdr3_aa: CASSTPGLLSTDTQYF
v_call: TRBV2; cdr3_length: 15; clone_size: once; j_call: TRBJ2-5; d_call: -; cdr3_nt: TGTGCCAGCAGTGAAGGAGTTGGCAGGGGCGAGACCCAGTACTTC; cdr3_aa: CASSEGVGRGETQYF
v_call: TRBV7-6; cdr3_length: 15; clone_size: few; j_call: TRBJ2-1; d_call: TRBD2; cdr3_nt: TGTGCCAGCAGCCAAGGACTAGCATCCTACAATGAGCAGTTCTTC; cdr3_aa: CASSQGLASYNEQFF
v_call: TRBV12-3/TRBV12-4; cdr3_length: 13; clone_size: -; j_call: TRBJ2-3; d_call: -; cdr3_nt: TGTGCCAGCAGTTTAGCGTCCCTAGATACGCAGTATTTT; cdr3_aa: CASSLASLDTQYF
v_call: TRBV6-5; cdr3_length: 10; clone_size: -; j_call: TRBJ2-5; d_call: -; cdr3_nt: TGTGCCAGGAAACAAGAGACCCAGTACTTC; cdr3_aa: CARKQETQYF
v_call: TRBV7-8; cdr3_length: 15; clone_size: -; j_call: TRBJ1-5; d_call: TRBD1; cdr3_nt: TGTGCCAGCAGCTTGGACAGGGTCAGTGATCAGCCCCAGCATTTT; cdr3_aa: CASSLDRVSDQPQHF
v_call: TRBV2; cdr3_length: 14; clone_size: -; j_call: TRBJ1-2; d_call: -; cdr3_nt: TGTGCCAGCAGTGAAAGGCCGCGGACAGAAGGCTACACCTTC; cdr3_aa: CASSERPRTEGYTF
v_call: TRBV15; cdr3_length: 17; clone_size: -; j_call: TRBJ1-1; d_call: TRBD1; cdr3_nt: TGTGCCACCAGCAGAGGTGGGGGGGACAGGGGTCGGACTGAAGCTTTCTTT; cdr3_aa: CATSRGGGDRGRTEAFF
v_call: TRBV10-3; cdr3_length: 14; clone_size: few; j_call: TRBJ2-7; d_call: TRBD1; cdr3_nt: TGTGCCATCAGTGTTACAGGGGGCAAGGAAGAGCAGTACTTC; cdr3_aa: CAISVTGGKEEQYF
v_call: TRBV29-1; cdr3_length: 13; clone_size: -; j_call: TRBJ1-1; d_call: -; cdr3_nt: TGCAGCGTTGAGGGGGACCAGAACACTGAAGCTTTCTTT; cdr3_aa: CSVEGDQNTEAFF
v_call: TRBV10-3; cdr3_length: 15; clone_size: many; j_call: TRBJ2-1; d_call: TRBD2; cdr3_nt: TGTGCCATCAGTGATCGCGGGGGGGCCGTGAATGAGCAGTTCTTC; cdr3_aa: CAISDRGGAVNEQFF
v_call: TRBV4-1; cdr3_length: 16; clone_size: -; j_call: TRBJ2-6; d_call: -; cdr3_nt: TGCGCCAGCAGCCAAGTGTTTCCCTCTGGGGCCAACGTCCTGACTTTC; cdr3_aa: CASSQVFPSGANVLTF